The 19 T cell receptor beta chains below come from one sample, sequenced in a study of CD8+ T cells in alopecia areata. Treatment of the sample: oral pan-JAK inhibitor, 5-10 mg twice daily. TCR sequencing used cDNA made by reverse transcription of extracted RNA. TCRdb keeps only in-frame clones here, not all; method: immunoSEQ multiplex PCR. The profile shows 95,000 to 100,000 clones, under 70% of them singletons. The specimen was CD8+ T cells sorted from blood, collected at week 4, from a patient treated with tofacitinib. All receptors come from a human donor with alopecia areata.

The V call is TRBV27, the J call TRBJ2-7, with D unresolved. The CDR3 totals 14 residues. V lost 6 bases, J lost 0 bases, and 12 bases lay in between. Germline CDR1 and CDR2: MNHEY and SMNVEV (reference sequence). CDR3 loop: CASSSQTSSYEQYF. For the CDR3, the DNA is TGTGCCAGCAGCTCCCAGACCAGCTCCTACGAGCAGTACTTC.

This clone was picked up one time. For the CDR3, the DNA is TGTGCCAGCAGTCCAACTAGCGGCGCCTACGAGCAGTACTTC. This sequence encodes CASSPTSGAYEQYF. V gene TRBV6-6 combines with J gene TRBJ2-7; 8 nucleotides align to TRBD2. Germline loops: CDR1 MNHNY, CDR2 SVGAGI (reference sequence). This CDR3 region has 14 residues. V was pared by 5 bases and J by 2 bases, with 5 bases of the junction left unmatched.

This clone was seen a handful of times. The CDR3 sequence is CSVVLMAGGGTGELFF. CDR3 sequence (DNA): TGCAGCGTTGTATTAATGGCGGGAGGTGGGACCGGGGAGCTGTTTTTT. The chain recombines TRBV29-1 with TRBJ2-2, with TRBD2 matching over 8 bases. After removal of 4 bases from V and 5 bases from J, the junction contained 12 bases not matched to a gene. The CDR3 consists of 16 residues. Germline CDR1 and CDR2: SQVTM and ANQGSEA.

CDR3 loop: CASSALLASDTQYF. Here the CDR3 DNA reads TGTGCCAGCAGCGCACTACTAGCTTCAGATACGCAGTATTTT. The rearrangement joins TRBV9 to TRBJ2-3, with D possibly TRBD2 on 6 matching bases. The germline V gene encodes CDR1 SGDLS and CDR2 YYNGEE. V was trimmed by 3 bases and J by 4 bases, leaving 12 bases between them. CDR3 length equals 14 residues. The variable domain in full, with the rest retrieved from reference TRBV9 and TRBJ2-3, is DSGVTQTPKHLITATGQRVTLRCSPRSGDLSVYWYQQSLDQGLQFLIQYYNGEERAKGNILERFSAQQFPDLHSELNLSSLELGDSALYFCASSALLASDTQYFGPGTRLTVL.

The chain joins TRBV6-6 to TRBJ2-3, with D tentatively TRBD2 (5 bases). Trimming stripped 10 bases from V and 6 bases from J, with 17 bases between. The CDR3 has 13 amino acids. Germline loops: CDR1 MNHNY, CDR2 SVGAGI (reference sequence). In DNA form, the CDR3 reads TGTGCCACGTTCCGGGGTGGTGAGGATACGCAGTATTTT. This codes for CATFRGGEDTQYF.

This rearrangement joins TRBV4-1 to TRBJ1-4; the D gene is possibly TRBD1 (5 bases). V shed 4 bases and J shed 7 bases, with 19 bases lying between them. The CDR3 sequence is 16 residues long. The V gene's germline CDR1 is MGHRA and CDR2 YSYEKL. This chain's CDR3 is CASSPYLQAAGEKLFF. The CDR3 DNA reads TGCGCCAGCAGCCCCTACTTACAGGCGGCGGGTGAAAAACTGTTTTTT.

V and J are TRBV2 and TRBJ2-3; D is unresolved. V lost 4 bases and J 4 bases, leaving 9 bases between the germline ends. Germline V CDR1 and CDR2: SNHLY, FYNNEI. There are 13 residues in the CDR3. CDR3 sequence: CASSAWVADTQYF. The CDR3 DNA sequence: TGTGCCAGCAGTGCTTGGGTGGCAGATACGCAGTATTTT.

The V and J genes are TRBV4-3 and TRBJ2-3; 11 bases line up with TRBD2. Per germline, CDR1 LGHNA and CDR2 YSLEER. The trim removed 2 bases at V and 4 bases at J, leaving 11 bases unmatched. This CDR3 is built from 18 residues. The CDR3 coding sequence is TGCGCCAGCAGCCAATGGATAGCGGGAGGGGGGGTTGCAGATACGCAGTATTTT. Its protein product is CASSQWIAGGGVADTQYF.

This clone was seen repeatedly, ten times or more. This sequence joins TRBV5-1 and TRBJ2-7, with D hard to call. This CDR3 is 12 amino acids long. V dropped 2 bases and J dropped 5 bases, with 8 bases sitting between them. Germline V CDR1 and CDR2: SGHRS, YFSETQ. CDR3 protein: CASSFSFDEQYF. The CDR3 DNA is TGCGCCAGCAGCTTTAGCTTCGACGAGCAGTACTTC. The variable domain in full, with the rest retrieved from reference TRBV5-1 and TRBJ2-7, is KAGVTQTPRYLIKTRGQQVTLSCSPISGHRSVSWYQQTPGQGLQFLFEYFSETQRNKGNFPGRFSGRQFSNSRSEMNVSTLELGDSALYLCASSFSFDEQYFGPGTRLTVT.

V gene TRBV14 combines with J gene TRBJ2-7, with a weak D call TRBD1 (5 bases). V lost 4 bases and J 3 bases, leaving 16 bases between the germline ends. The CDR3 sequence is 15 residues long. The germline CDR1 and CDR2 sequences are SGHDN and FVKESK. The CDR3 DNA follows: TGTGCCAGCAGCCCTTCGACAGACTTGGACTACGAGCAGTACTTC. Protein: CASSPSTDLDYEQYF.

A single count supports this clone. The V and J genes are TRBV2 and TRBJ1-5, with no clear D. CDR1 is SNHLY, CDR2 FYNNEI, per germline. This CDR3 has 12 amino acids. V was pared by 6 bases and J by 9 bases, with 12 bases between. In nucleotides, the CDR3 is TGTGCCAGCAGATTCGGAACTGGGCCCCAGCATTTT. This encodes CASRFGTGPQHF.

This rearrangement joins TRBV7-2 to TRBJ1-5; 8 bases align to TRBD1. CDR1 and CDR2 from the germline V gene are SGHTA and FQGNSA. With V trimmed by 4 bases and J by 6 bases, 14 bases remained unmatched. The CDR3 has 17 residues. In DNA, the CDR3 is TGTGCCAGCAGCTCCAACCAGGGCGCAGGGGGCGGTCAGCCCCAGCATTTT. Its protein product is CASSSNQGAGGGQPQHF.

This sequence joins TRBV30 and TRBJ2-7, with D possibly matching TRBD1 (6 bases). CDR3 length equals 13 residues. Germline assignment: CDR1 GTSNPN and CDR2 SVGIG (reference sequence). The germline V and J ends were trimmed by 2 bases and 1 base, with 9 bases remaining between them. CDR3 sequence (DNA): TGTGCCTGGAGTCCGGACAGTTCCTACGAGCAGTACTTC. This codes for CAWSPDSSYEQYF.

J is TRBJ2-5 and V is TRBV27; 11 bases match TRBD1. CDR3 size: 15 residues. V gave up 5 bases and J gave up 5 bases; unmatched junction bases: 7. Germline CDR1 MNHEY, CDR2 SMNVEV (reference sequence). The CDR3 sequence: CASSAGTGGVETQYF. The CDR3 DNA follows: TGTGCCAGCAGTGCCGGGACAGGGGGTGTGGAGACCCAGTACTTC.

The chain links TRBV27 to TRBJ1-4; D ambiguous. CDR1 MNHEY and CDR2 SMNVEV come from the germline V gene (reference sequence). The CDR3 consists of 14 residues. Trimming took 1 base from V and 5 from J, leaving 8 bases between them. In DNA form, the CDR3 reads TGTGCCAGCAGTTTATTGGGTACAAATGAAAAACTGTTTTTT. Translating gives CASSLLGTNEKLFF. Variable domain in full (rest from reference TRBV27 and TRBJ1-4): EAQVTQNPRYLITVTGKKLTVTCSQNMNHEYMSWYRQDPGLGLRQIYYSMNVEVTDKGDVPEGYKVSRKEKRNFPLILESPSPNQTSLYFCASSLLGTNEKLFFGSGTQLSVL.

As DNA, the CDR3 is TGTGCCAGCAGCTCTGCCTTAGCCAAAAACATTCAGTACTTC. The encoded protein is CASSSALAKNIQYF. The chain combines TRBV28 with TRBJ2-4; D is ambiguous. This CDR3 contains 14 residues. Trimming shortened V by 6 bases and J by 0 bases, and 9 bases separated the two germline ends. Germline V gene sequence: CDR1 MDHEN, CDR2 SYDVKM.

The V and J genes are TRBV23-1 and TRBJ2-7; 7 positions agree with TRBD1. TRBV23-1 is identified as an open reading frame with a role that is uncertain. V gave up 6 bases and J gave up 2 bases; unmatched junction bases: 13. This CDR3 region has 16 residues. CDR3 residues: CASRQAPGTVTYEQYF. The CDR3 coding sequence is TGCGCCAGCAGACAAGCCCCCGGGACAGTGACCTACGAGCAGTACTTC.

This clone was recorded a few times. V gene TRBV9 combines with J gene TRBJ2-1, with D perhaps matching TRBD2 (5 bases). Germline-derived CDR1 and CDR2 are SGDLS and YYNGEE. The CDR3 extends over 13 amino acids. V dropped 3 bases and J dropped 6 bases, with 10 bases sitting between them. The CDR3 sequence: CASSATMRNEQFF. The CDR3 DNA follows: TGTGCCAGCAGCGCGACTATGCGCAATGAGCAGTTCTTC.

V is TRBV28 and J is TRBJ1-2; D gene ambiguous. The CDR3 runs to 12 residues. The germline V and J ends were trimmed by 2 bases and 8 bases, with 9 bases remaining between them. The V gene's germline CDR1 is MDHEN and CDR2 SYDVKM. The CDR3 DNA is TGTGCCAGCAGTTTAGCCCCCCGGGGCTACACCTTC. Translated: CASSLAPRGYTF.